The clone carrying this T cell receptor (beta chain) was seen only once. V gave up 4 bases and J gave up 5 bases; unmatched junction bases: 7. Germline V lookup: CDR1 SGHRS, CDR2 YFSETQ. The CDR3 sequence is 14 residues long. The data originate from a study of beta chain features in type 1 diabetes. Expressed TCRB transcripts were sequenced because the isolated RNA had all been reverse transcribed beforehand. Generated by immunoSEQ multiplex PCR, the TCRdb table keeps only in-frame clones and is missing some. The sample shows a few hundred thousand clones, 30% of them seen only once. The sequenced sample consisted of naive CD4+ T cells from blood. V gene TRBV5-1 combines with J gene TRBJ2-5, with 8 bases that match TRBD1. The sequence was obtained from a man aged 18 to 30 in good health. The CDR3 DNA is TGCGCCAGCAGCGTGGGACAGGCCCAGGAGACCCAGTACTTC. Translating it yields CASSVGQAQETQYF. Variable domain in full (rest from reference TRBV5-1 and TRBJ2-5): KAGVTQTPRYLIKTRGQQVTLSCSPISGHRSVSWYQQTPGQGLQFLFEYFSETQRNKGNFPGRFSGRQFSNSRSEMNVSTLELGDSALYLCASSVGQAQETQYFGPGTRLLVL.